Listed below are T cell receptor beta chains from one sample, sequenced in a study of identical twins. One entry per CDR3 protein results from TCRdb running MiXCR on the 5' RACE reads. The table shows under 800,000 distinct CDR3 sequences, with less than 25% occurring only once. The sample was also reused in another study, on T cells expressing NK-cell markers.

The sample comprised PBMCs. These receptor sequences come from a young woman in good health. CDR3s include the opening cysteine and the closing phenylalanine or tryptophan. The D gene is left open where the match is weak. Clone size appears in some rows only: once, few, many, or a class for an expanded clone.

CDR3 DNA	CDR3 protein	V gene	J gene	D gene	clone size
TGTGCCACCAGCAGGAAAAGGGCCGACTGGACCAACAATGAGCAGTTCTTC	CATSRKRADWTNNEQFF	TRBV15	TRBJ2-1	-	-
TGTGCCAGCAGCTCCTCCTCGGGCGGGAGGACGAACTACGAGCAGTACTTC	CASSSSSGGRTNYEQYF	TRBV7-2	TRBJ2-7	TRBD2	-
TGCAGTGCAAGGACTAGCGGGAGATGGATAAAGACCCAGTACTTC	CSARTSGRWIKTQYF	TRBV20-1	TRBJ2-5	TRBD2	-
TGCAGTGCTAGCGGGACAGGGGGCGTAGGCTATGGCTACACCTTC	CSASGTGGVGYGYTF	TRBV20-1	TRBJ1-2	TRBD1	-
TGCGCCAGCAGCACACGGGACCCGAGCACAGATACGCAGTATTTT	CASSTRDPSTDTQYF	TRBV5-1	TRBJ2-3	-	few
TGTGCCACCAGCAGATCGGTAGGAGAGACCCAGTACTTC	CATSRSVGETQYF	TRBV15	TRBJ2-5	-	few
TGCGCCAGCAGCGAAGAGCCGCCAAGAGCGGGTGGCTACACCTTC	CASSEEPPRAGGYTF	TRBV5-1	TRBJ1-2	-	few
TGTGCCAGCAGTTATAACGGGAGGGGTGAGCAGTTCTTC	CASSYNGRGEQFF	TRBV6-5	TRBJ2-1	TRBD2	few
TGTGCCAGCAGGGACAGGGCAGAGACCCAGTACTTC	CASRDRAETQYF	TRBV6-5	TRBJ2-5	TRBD1	once
TGTGCCAGCAGTCCTCTTCGGACTAGCGCGTACAATGAGCAGTTCTTC	CASSPLRTSAYNEQFF	TRBV7-3	TRBJ2-1	TRBD2	-
TGTGCCAGCAGCGTAGATGTAGTGAATGAGCAGTTCTTC	CASSVDVVNEQFF	TRBV9	TRBJ2-1	-	-
TGTGCCAGCAGTTTTCCTGACAGGTCTGGGGCCAACGTCCTGACTTTC	CASSFPDRSGANVLTF	TRBV12-3/TRBV12-4	TRBJ2-6	-	many
TGTGCCAGCAGCTTGGGAAAAACAGGGTATCAGGACTACGAGCAGTACTTC	CASSLGKTGYQDYEQYF	TRBV7-9	TRBJ2-7	-	few
TGCAGTGCTAGAGATCTTATGAGAGCGGGAGGGATCTACGAGCAGTACTTC	CSARDLMRAGGIYEQYF	TRBV20-1	TRBJ2-7	TRBD2	few
TGTGCCACCAGCAGAGATTCCGTAACTGAGCAGTTCTTC	CATSRDSVTEQFF	TRBV15	TRBJ2-1	-	-
TGCAGTGCTAGTGGTACGACTAGCGGGGGATCGTACGAGCAGTACTTC	CSASGTTSGGSYEQYF	TRBV20-1	TRBJ2-7	TRBD2	few
TGTGCCAGCAGTTTAGAGGGTGTAGGCACTGAAGCTTTCTTT	CASSLEGVGTEAFF	TRBV12-3/TRBV12-4	TRBJ1-1	-	many
TGCAGTGCTAGACCCGGACAGTATTCCGGGGAGCTGTTTTTT	CSARPGQYSGELFF	TRBV20-1	TRBJ2-2	-	few
TGTGCCAGCAGTTACAGGGGGATCTACACCGGGGAGCTGTTTTTT	CASSYRGIYTGELFF	TRBV12-3/TRBV12-4	TRBJ2-2	TRBD1	many
TGCAGTGCTAGAAGGCAGTACAAAGATACGCAGTATTTT	CSARRQYKDTQYF	TRBV20-1	TRBJ2-3	-	-
TGCGCCAGCAGCCTGGGGGGGGATGACGAGCAGTACTTC	CASSLGGDDEQYF	TRBV5-1	TRBJ2-7	TRBD2	few
TGTGCCAGCAGCTTACTCCGCGGAAAAAGGGACTCCTACGAGCAGTACTTC	CASSLLRGKRDSYEQYF	TRBV11-2	TRBJ2-7	-	-
TGTGCCAGCAGTCCGACCTCTAGCGGGGGACCCTCATCCTACAATGAGCAGTTCTTC	CASSPTSSGGPSSYNEQFF	TRBV27	TRBJ2-1	TRBD2	few
TGTGCCAGCAGTTTTGATTCTGGTTCGCAGTATTTT	CASSFDSGSQYF	TRBV12-3/TRBV12-4	TRBJ2-3	-	-
TGTGCCACCAGCAGAGTGTCTAGGGGGATCGGAACCCAGTACTTC	CATSRVSRGIGTQYF	TRBV15	TRBJ2-5	-	-
TGTGCCAGCAGCTTGGGAGGTAGTTTAGACAATGAGCAGTTCTTC	CASSLGGSLDNEQFF	TRBV5-6	TRBJ2-1	-	-
TGTGCCAGCAGTTTAGTAGGGATTGCCTACGAGCAGTACTTC	CASSLVGIAYEQYF	TRBV12-3/TRBV12-4	TRBJ2-7	-	few
TGCAGTGCTAGGGAGACAGGGGTTGAAAAACTGTTTTTT	CSARETGVEKLFF	TRBV20-1	TRBJ1-4	TRBD1	-
TGTGCCAGCAGTTCCTCCGGGACTAGGGAAGACAATGAGCAGTTCTTC	CASSSSGTREDNEQFF	TRBV6-5	TRBJ2-1	TRBD2	few
TGTGCCAGCGGACAGGGGGTAGTAGAGCAGTACTTC	CASGQGVVEQYF	TRBV2	TRBJ2-7	TRBD1	few
TGCAGCGTTGTGTTAGAAAAGCAGTTCTTC	CSVVLEKQFF	TRBV29-1	TRBJ2-1	-	few
TGCAGTGCTACCGGGACAAGGGGGACCGGGGAGCTGTTTTTT	CSATGTRGTGELFF	TRBV20-1	TRBJ2-2	-	-
TGCAGTGCTAGAGATAACCTTCGGGAGCAGTACTTC	CSARDNLREQYF	TRBV20-1	TRBJ2-7	-	-
TGCAGTGCTTCTGAGGGAGCCGCAGAATGGGGAGCTTTCTTT	CSASEGAAEWGAFF	TRBV20-1	TRBJ1-1	-	few
TGTGCCAGCTCACCACAGGGTTCGGTTGCGGTCTCCGGGGAGCTGTTTTTT	CASSPQGSVAVSGELFF	TRBV18	TRBJ2-2	-	-
TGTGCCAGCAGTTTAGGAGGGGGCGGTGGCTACACCTTC	CASSLGGGGGYTF	TRBV12-3/TRBV12-4	TRBJ1-2	TRBD1	many
TGTGCCAGCAGCTTGTACGGTTTTAGCAATCAGCCCCAGCATTTT	CASSLYGFSNQPQHF	TRBV5-4	TRBJ1-5	-	-
TGCGCCAGCAGCTTACTTAGCGGGGGAGGCACAGATACGCAGTATTTT	CASSLLSGGGTDTQYF	TRBV5-1	TRBJ2-3	TRBD2	-
TGTGCCAGCAGTACTGCTAGCAGATCCTACAATGAGCAGTTCTTC	CASSTASRSYNEQFF	TRBV6-5	TRBJ2-1	-	-
TGTGCCAGCAGTTTATCTGAAGCTTACTACACCTTC	CASSLSEAYYTF	TRBV12-3/TRBV12-4	TRBJ1-2	-	-
TGTGCCAGCGGCAATGGAGGGATCTACGAGCAGTACTTC	CASGNGGIYEQYF	TRBV6-1	TRBJ2-7	-	few
TGTGCCAGCAGTTCACAAGGACAGTCTTCCTACGAGCAGTACTTC	CASSSQGQSSYEQYF	TRBV6-2/TRBV6-3	TRBJ2-7	-	-